Listed below are T cell receptor beta chains from one sample, sequenced in a study of blood T cell repertoires in COVID-19. Profiled with immunoSEQ multiplex PCR; TCRdb holds only in-frame clones, not every one. This table has a few hundred thousand clones, 80% to 90% appearing once. The sequenced sample was peripheral blood. Receptor source: a man in his fifties or sixties who had recovered from COVID-19. Each CDR3 is given with its conserved first and last residue. The D gene is left open where the match is weak. Clone size is given for some rows only: seen once, a few or many times, or a class if the clone is expanded.

j_call d_call clone_size v_call cdr3_aa cdr3_nt
TRBJ2-2 NA NA TRBV18 CASSSQGGELFF TGTGCCAGCTCTTCCCAGGGCGGGGAGCTGTTTTTT
TRBJ2-7 TRBD2 NA TRBV5-6 CASSAGLASGHEQYF TGTGCCAGCAGCGCCGGACTAGCGTCTGGGCACGAGCAGTACTTC
TRBJ1-5 NA NA TRBV27 CASSFLQEFNQPQHF TGTGCCAGCAGTTTTCTACAGGAATTCAATCAGCCCCAGCATTTT
TRBJ1-1 TRBD1 NA TRBV5-8 CASTLVGQGGFEAFF TGTGCCAGCACCCTCGTCGGACAGGGGGGATTTGAAGCTTTCTTT
TRBJ2-2 TRBD2 once TRBV19 CASRDVLAGFTGELFF TGTGCCAGTAGAGACGTACTAGCGGGTTTCACCGGGGAGCTGTTTTTT
TRBJ1-5 NA few TRBV5-5 CASSPGPFSHQPQHF TGTGCCAGCAGCCCGGGTCCTTTTAGTCATCAGCCCCAGCATTTT
TRBJ2-1 TRBD2 NA TRBV18 CASSPGGGGPGVEQFF TGTGCCAGCTCACCCGGGGGGGGAGGGCCAGGAGTTGAGCAGTTCTTC
TRBJ2-5 TRBD2 NA TRBV6-5 CASTSLAGEETQYF TGTGCCAGCACCTCCCTAGCGGGAGAAGAGACCCAGTACTTC
TRBJ2-7 TRBD2 NA TRBV4-2 CASSRRTSGSPSYEQYF TGTGCCAGCAGCCGCCGGACTAGCGGGAGTCCATCCTACGAGCAGTACTTC
TRBJ2-7 TRBD1 NA TRBV7-9 CASSAGQGRDEQYF TGTGCCAGCAGCGCCGGACAGGGAAGGGACGAGCAGTACTTC
TRBJ2-2 NA NA TRBV29-1 CSAKDIRGTGELFF TGCAGCGCCAAGGACATCCGCGGCACCGGGGAGCTGTTTTTT
TRBJ2-7 NA NA TRBV10-2 CASSDVETSYEQYF TGCGCCAGCAGTGACGTAGAGACTAGCTACGAGCAGTACTTC
TRBJ1-2 NA NA TRBV5-1 CASSLDGYGYTF TGCGCCAGCAGCTTGGACGGGTATGGCTACACCTTC
TRBJ2-6 TRBD2 NA TRBV4-1 CASSHPGTKPAGANVLTF TGCGCCAGCAGCCACCCCGGGACTAAGCCGGCTGGGGCCAACGTCCTGACTTTC
TRBJ1-3 TRBD1 NA TRBV5-4 CASSAGTASGNTIYF TGTGCCAGCAGCGCCGGGACAGCATCTGGAAACACCATATATTTT
TRBJ1-6 NA NA TRBV6-5 CASSYGGSSYNSPLHF TGTGCCAGCAGTTACGGGGGGAGCTCCTATAATTCACCCCTCCACTTT
TRBJ2-4 TRBD1 NA TRBV9 CASSQGIRRQGARAKNIQYF TGTGCCAGCAGCCAAGGGATCAGGAGACAGGGGGCCAGGGCCAAAAACATTCAGTACTTC
TRBJ2-7 TRBD2 NA TRBV29-1 CSATSGRNEQYF TGCAGCGCAACTAGCGGGAGAAACGAGCAGTACTTC
TRBJ2-1 NA NA TRBV28 CASSLLAPIGNEQFF TGTGCCAGCAGTTTACTAGCGCCCATAGGGAATGAGCAGTTCTTC
TRBJ2-3 TRBD2 NA TRBV6-6 CATRVAGLDTDTQYF TGTGCCACACGAGTTGCGGGACTAGACACAGATACGCAGTATTTT
TRBJ2-1 NA once TRBV19 CASSIRGGDEQFF TGTGCCAGTAGTATAAGGGGGGGGGATGAGCAGTTCTTC
TRBJ2-1 TRBD1 NA TRBV5-1 CASSSQGDGQFF TGCGCCAGCAGCTCACAGGGGGACGGGCAGTTCTTC
TRBJ2-7 TRBD2 NA TRBV6-5 CASATSGDRYEQYF TGTGCCAGTGCGACTAGCGGGGACCGCTACGAGCAGTACTTC
TRBJ1-1 NA NA TRBV6-6 CASSGFAGRNTEAFF TGTGCCAGCAGCGGGTTCGCGGGACGAAACACTGAAGCTTTCTTT
TRBJ2-7 NA NA TRBV5-8 CASSGGHYYEQYF TGTGCCAGCAGCGGGGGACACTACTACGAGCAGTACTTC
TRBJ1-1 NA NA TRBV19 CASSIAGVYTEAFF TGTGCCAGTAGTATTGCGGGGGTATACACTGAAGCTTTCTTT
TRBJ1-3 NA NA TRBV11-3 CASSYRDGNTIYF TGTGCCAGCAGCTACAGGGACGGAAACACCATATATTTT
TRBJ1-1 TRBD1 NA TRBV6-5 CASSKGASTEAFF TGTGCCAGCAGCAAGGGGGCCAGCACTGAAGCTTTCTTT
TRBJ1-5 NA NA TRBV7-7 CASSLDRNQPQHF TGTGCCAGCAGCTTAGACAGGAATCAGCCCCAGCATTTT
TRBJ2-3 NA NA TRBV28 CASSLTYTDTQYF TGTGCCAGCAGTTTAACTTACACAGATACGCAGTATTTT
TRBJ2-1 TRBD2 NA TRBV4-1 CASSTPSGRGAGVVRYNEQFF TGCGCCAGCAGCACACCCAGCGGGAGAGGTGCGGGGGTGGTCCGGTACAATGAGCAGTTCTTC
TRBJ2-1 NA NA TRBV5-4 CASSSLRGNNEQFF TGTGCCAGCAGTTCCCTCAGGGGCAACAATGAGCAGTTCTTC
TRBJ2-7 TRBD1 NA TRBV7-9 CASSSPLDRGYEQYF TGTGCCAGCAGCTCCCCTCTGGACAGGGGCTACGAGCAGTACTTC
TRBJ2-3 TRBD2 NA TRBV19 CAASSLAGVVDTQYF TGTGCCGCGTCCTCGCTAGCGGGAGTAGTGGATACGCAGTATTTT
TRBJ2-1 NA NA TRBV6-5 CASTSRWGRSEEQFF TGTGCCAGCACATCGAGGTGGGGGAGGTCAGAAGAGCAGTTCTTC
TRBJ2-1 TRBD2 few TRBV7-6 CASSPRQGTSDEQFF TGTGCCAGCAGCCCCCGACAGGGGACTAGCGATGAGCAGTTCTTC
TRBJ1-1 NA NA TRBV25-1 CASSAPSMNTEAFF TGTGCCAGCAGTGCACCTTCTATGAACACTGAAGCTTTCTTT
TRBJ2-3 TRBD2 NA TRBV10-2 CASSASGRSNTDTQYF TGCGCCAGCAGCGCAAGCGGGAGGAGCAACACAGATACGCAGTATTTT
TRBJ2-7 NA few TRBV28 CASSLQGPPYEQYF TGTGCCAGCAGTTTACAGGGGCCCCCCTACGAGCAGTACTTC
TRBJ1-5 NA NA TRBV24-1 CATSAPNREGQPQHF TGTGCCACCAGTGCCCCGAACAGGGAAGGCCAGCCCCAGCATTTT
TRBJ2-1 TRBD2 NA TRBV30 CAWSVFASGEQFF TGTGCCTGGAGTGTATTCGCTAGCGGGGAGCAGTTCTTC
TRBJ2-3 TRBD2 NA TRBV28 CASSLAGSGTDTQYF TGTGCCAGCAGTCTAGCGGGATCGGGCACAGATACGCAGTATTTT
TRBJ2-7 NA NA TRBV5-4 CASSFSGWYEQYF TGTGCCAGCAGCTTTTCAGGGTGGTACGAGCAGTACTTC
TRBJ2-7 NA NA TRBV30 CAWSHNDEQYF TGTGCCTGGAGTCACAATGACGAGCAGTACTTC
TRBJ1-1 NA NA TRBV4-2 CASSQGPEAENTEAFF TGTGCCAGCAGCCAGGGTCCGGAGGCCGAGAACACTGAAGCTTTCTTT
TRBJ2-7 TRBD1 NA TRBV5-1 CASSLAGTGGPYEQYF TGCGCCAGCAGCTTGGCCGGGACAGGGGGTCCCTACGAGCAGTACTTC
TRBJ2-7 TRBD2 NA TRBV5-1 CASSFSGTPYEQYF TGCGCCAGCAGCTTTAGCGGGACCCCCTACGAGCAGTACTTC
TRBJ2-5 TRBD1 few TRBV10-3 CAISELGQGKETQYF TGTGCCATCAGTGAATTAGGACAGGGAAAAGAGACCCAGTACTTC